The 25 T cell receptor beta chains below were found in one sample sequenced in a study of blood T cell repertoires in COVID-19. Clones were sequenced by immunoSEQ multiplex PCR, and TCRdb holds only the in-frame ones, with some missing. The sample holds about 50,000 clones, 90% seen once. Material for sequencing was peripheral blood. These receptors came from a human donor in a cohort sampled during active COVID-19.

The table lists this clone with a few counts. The rearrangement links TRBV2 to TRBJ1-1, with D perhaps matching TRBD1 (5 bases). There are 13 residues in the CDR3. CDR1 and CDR2 from the germline V gene are SNHLY and FYNNEI. V was trimmed by 2 bases and J by 1 base, leaving 5 bases between them. CDR3 coding DNA: TGTGCCAGCAGTGAACAGGGGAACACTGAAGCTTTCTTT. Amino acid sequence: CASSEQGNTEAFF.

CDR3 bases: TGTGCCAGCAGCGTCAGCGTCAGCTCCTACAATGAGCAGTTCTTC. This translates into CASSVSVSSYNEQFF. The gene calls are TRBV11-2 and TRBJ2-1; D uncertain. V dropped 5 bases and J dropped 0 bases, with 11 bases sitting between them. Per the germline V gene, CDR1 is SGHAT and CDR2 is FQNNGV. This CDR3 contains 15 residues.

The chain uses TRBV7-8 and TRBJ2-1; TRBD2 matches at 10 bases. The J segment lost 5 bases and the V segment lost 5 bases, leaving 6 bases of the junction unmatched. The CDR3 has 15 amino acids. CDR1 is SGHVS, CDR2 FQNEAQ, per germline. Here the CDR3 reads CASSGLAVSNNEQFF. CDR3 coding DNA: TGTGCCAGCAGCGGACTAGCGGTCTCGAACAATGAGCAGTTCTTC. The whole variable domain, remainder taken from reference TRBV7-8 and TRBJ2-1, is GAGVSQSPRYKVAKRGQDVALRCDPISGHVSLFWYQQALGQGPEFLTYFQNEAQLDKSGLPSDRFFAERPEGSVSTLKIQRTQQEDSAVYLCASSGLAVSNNEQFFGPGTRLTVL.

CDR3 in DNA: TGCAGCGTCGGACCCCGAGGGAACTATGGCTACACCTTC. Translated, it gives CSVGPRGNYGYTF. The chain employs TRBV29-1 and TRBJ1-2, with D unresolved. Looked up from germline, CDR1 is SQVTM and CDR2 is ANQGSEA. Trimming took off 6 bases at V and 2 bases at J, with 13 bases between the two ends. CDR3 length: 13 residues.

This sequence joins TRBV3-1 (or the pseudogene TRBV3-2) and TRBJ2-6, with 10 bases lining up with TRBD2. Losses at the gene ends were 2 bases for V and 0 bases for J; bases not matched to a gene: 4. CDR1 and CDR2 from the germline V gene are LGHDT and YNNKEL (reference sequence). The CDR3 length is 18 residues. CDR3 region: CASSQTSGVSSGANVLTF. CDR3 nucleotides: TGTGCCAGCAGCCAAACTAGCGGGGTGAGCTCTGGGGCCAACGTCCTGACTTTC.

V and J are TRBV3-1 (or the pseudogene TRBV3-2) and TRBJ2-7; TRBD2 might be the D (7 bases). The germline V and J ends were trimmed by 3 bases and 5 bases, with 14 bases remaining between them. The germline gives CDR1 LGHDT, CDR2 YNNKEL (reference sequence). The CDR3 consists of 14 residues. CDR3 amino acids: CASSHSLGGDEQYF. The CDR3 bases are TGTGCCAGCAGCCATTCTCTAGGGGGGGACGAGCAGTACTTC.

The chain combines TRBV3-1 (or the pseudogene TRBV3-2) with TRBJ1-6; D not certain. This CDR3 spans 13 amino acids. V was cut by 1 base and J by 7 bases, with 5 bases left in between. The V gene's germline CDR1 is LGHDT and CDR2 YNNKEL (reference sequence). The CDR3 here is CASSQGANSPLHF. Written as DNA, the CDR3 is TGTGCCAGCAGCCAAGGGGCCAATTCACCCCTCCACTTT.

The chain employs TRBV28 and TRBJ1-1; 8 bases are a match to TRBD1. The CDR3 has 13 amino acids. After removal of 3 bases from V and 7 bases from J, the junction contained 4 bases not matched to a gene. From germline, CDR1 is MDHEN and CDR2 SYDVKM. The DNA for the CDR3 is TGTGCCAGCAGTTTCTCTGGGACAGGTGAAGCTTTCTTT. Encoded protein: CASSFSGTGEAFF.

The J gene is TRBJ1-1, the V gene TRBV18; 7 bases map to TRBD1. CDR1 is KGHSH, CDR2 LQKENI, per germline. The CDR3 is made up of 13 amino acids. Unmatched junction bases numbered 3, after V lost 3 bases and J lost 5 bases. CDR3 in amino acids: CASSPTQGTEAFF. In DNA form, the CDR3 reads TGTGCCAGCTCACCCACACAGGGGACTGAAGCTTTCTTT. Drawing the rest from reference TRBV18 and TRBJ1-1, the complete variable domain is NAGVMQNPRHLVRRRGQEARLRCSPMKGHSHVYWYRQLPEEGLKFMVYLQKENIIDESGMPKERFSAEFPKEGPSILRIQQVVRGDSAAYFCASSPTQGTEAFFGQGTRLTVV.

The chain carries TRBV11-3 and TRBJ2-1; 7 bases agree with TRBD2. Germline V lookup: CDR1 SGHNT, CDR2 YENEEA. This CDR3 contains 16 residues. V lost 0 bases to trimming and J lost 4 bases; unmatched junction nucleotides: 6. In DNA, the CDR3 is TGTGCCAGCAGCTTAGAGGCTAGCGGCTGGTACAATGAGCAGTTCTTC. Amino acids: CASSLEASGWYNEQFF.

The rearrangement links TRBV2 to TRBJ2-7, with D possibly TRBD1 on 5 matching bases. CDR1 is SNHLY and CDR2 is FYNNEI in the germline V gene. Trimming removed 7 bases from V and 4 bases from J, with 17 bases in between. The CDR3 runs to 14 residues. DNA for the CDR3: TGTGCCAGCAAACCCCCTGACAGCTCGTACGAGCAGTACGTC. Translation gives CASKPPDSSYEQYV.

The J gene is TRBJ2-5, the V gene TRBV18; TRBD1 might be the D (6 bases). This CDR3 has 13 residues. Germline CDR1 KGHSH, CDR2 LQKENI. Between the trimmed V and J ends, which lost 4 bases and 5 bases, there was a span of 11 bases. CDR3 bases: TGTGCCAGCTCACGGCTAGGGGGTGAGACCCAGTACTTC. The encoded protein is CASSRLGGETQYF.

There are a few counts of this clone. The chain uses TRBV7-9 and TRBJ1-6; no firm D call. CDR3 length: 13 residues. Per germline, CDR1 SEHNR and CDR2 FQNEAQ (reference sequence). V lost 3 bases and J 6 bases, leaving 6 bases between the germline ends. The CDR3 sequence is CASSFGANSPLHF. The CDR3, as DNA: TGTGCCAGCAGCTTTGGAGCTAATTCACCCCTCCACTTT.

Only one count was recorded for this clone. This chain joins TRBV18 and TRBJ2-1, with a possible D match to TRBD1 (5 bases). V was clipped by 0 bases and J by 9 bases, with 12 bases between them. Germline V lookup: CDR1 KGHSH, CDR2 LQKENI. The CDR3 covers 14 residues. CDR3 sequence: CASSPPSGLGEQFF. For the CDR3, the DNA is TGTGCCAGCTCACCACCATCAGGGTTAGGTGAGCAGTTCTTC.

V is TRBV10-3 and J is TRBJ2-7; 12 nucleotides agree with TRBD1. V was pared by 6 bases and J by 6 bases, with 3 bases of the junction left unmatched. CDR1 is ENHRY, CDR2 SYGVKD, per germline. The CDR3 length is 13 residues. CDR3 in DNA: TGTGCCATCAGGGGGACAGGGGGCGGCGAGCAGTACTTC. This translates into CAIRGTGGGEQYF.

This sequence joins TRBV28 and TRBJ2-2, with TRBD1 as a possible D gene (6 bases). CDR3 size: 14 residues. From germline, CDR1 is MDHEN and CDR2 SYDVKM. V lost 6 bases and J lost 6, with 14 bases in between. CDR3 residues: CASRGWDTAGELFF. Here the CDR3 DNA reads TGTGCCAGCAGGGGCTGGGACACTGCCGGGGAGCTGTTTTTT.

The V call is TRBV7-6, the J call TRBJ2-2; 7 positions agree with TRBD1. In germline, CDR1 is SGHVS, CDR2 FNYEAQ. Losses at the gene ends were 4 bases for V and 3 bases for J; bases not matched to a gene: 2. The CDR3 totals 14 residues. The CDR3 nucleotides are TGTGCCAGCAGCTACCAGGGGGACACCGGGGAGCTGTTTTTT. Protein: CASSYQGDTGELFF.

The chain joins TRBV5-4 to TRBJ2-7, with 10 bases aligning to TRBD2. J lost 3 bases, V lost 0 bases, and 3 bases had no gene match. CDR1 SGHNT and CDR2 YYREEE come from the germline V gene (reference sequence). This CDR3 spans 15 amino acids. The CDR3 DNA follows: TGTGCCAGCAGCTTGGCCGGGACTAGCGTCTACGAGCAGTACTTC. It yields the protein CASSLAGTSVYEQYF.

This clone was seen a single time. The genes are TRBV12-3 or TRBV12-4 and TRBJ1-5; tentatively, D is TRBD1 (5 bases). V was shortened by 5 bases and J by 7 bases, with 12 bases between the two germline ends. This CDR3 comprises 13 residues. CDR3 sequence reads: CASSRGGGQPQHF. The DNA of the CDR3 is TGTGCCAGCAGTCGGGGGGGAGGCCAGCCCCAGCATTTT.

The chain combines TRBV6-6 with TRBJ1-2; possible D gene TRBD1, 5 bases. This CDR3 has 15 residues. V was shortened by 0 bases and J by 1 base, with 9 bases between the two germline ends. Per germline, CDR1 MNHNY and CDR2 SVGAGI (reference sequence). In nucleotides, the CDR3 is TGTGCCAGCAGTTACTCGGTGGGGGGTAACTATGGCTACACCTTC. Encoded protein: CASSYSVGGNYGYTF.

The genes are TRBV7-9 and TRBJ2-7, with D possibly TRBD1 on 5 matching bases. The V and J ends lost 10 bases and 2 bases respectively, with 12 bases between them. CDR3 length equals 12 residues. CDR1 is SEHNR, CDR2 FQNEAQ, per germline (reference sequence). Here the CDR3 reads CATSDTAYEQYF. The CDR3 bases are TGTGCCACATCGGACACGGCCTACGAGCAGTACTTC. Variable domain in full (rest from reference TRBV7-9 and TRBJ2-7): DTGVSQNPRHKITKRGQNVTFRCDPISEHNRLYWYRQTLGQGPEFLTYFQNEAQLEKSRLLSDRFSAERPKGSFSTLEIQRTEQGDSAMYLCATSDTAYEQYFGPGTRLTVT.

The chain combines TRBV19 with TRBJ2-3; D is perhaps TRBD2 (5 bases). The CDR3 runs 17 residues. V was cut by 5 bases and J by 0 bases, with 18 bases left in between. Germline-derived CDR1 and CDR2 are LNHDA and SQIVND (reference sequence). As DNA, the CDR3 is TGTGCCAGTAGTCGGGCGCGGGCTTCCGGTAGCACAGATACGCAGTATTTT. This encodes CASSRARASGSTDTQYF.

This clone was observed once. The chain links TRBV10-3 to TRBJ1-2, with D tentatively TRBD1 (6 bases). Trimming left V 2 bases short and J 6 bases short, with 10 bases between. Germline CDR1 and CDR2: ENHRY and SYGVKD. This CDR3 comprises 13 residues. The CDR3 reads CAISERGNDGYTF. The DNA for the CDR3 is TGTGCCATCAGTGAGAGGGGGAATGATGGCTACACCTTC.

For the CDR3, the DNA is TGCGCCAGCAGCTTGGCCGCGAGCGGGAACTATGGCTACACCTTC. Its translation is CASSLAASGNYGYTF. The chain joins TRBV5-1 to TRBJ1-2; D gene unclear. V lost 0 bases and J 2 bases, leaving 11 bases between the germline ends. CDR3 size: 15 residues. Looked up from germline, CDR1 is SGHRS and CDR2 is YFSETQ.

The chain recombines TRBV6-1 with TRBJ2-3, with 12 positions matching TRBD2. CDR1 and CDR2 (germline): MNHNS, SASEGT. V was pared by 1 base and J by 7 bases, with 9 bases of the junction left unmatched. CDR3 length equals 17 residues. CDR3 coding DNA: TGTGCCAGCAGTGAAGGGGGGGGACTAGCGGGTCCCAATACGCAGTATTTT. Its translation is CASSEGGGLAGPNTQYF.